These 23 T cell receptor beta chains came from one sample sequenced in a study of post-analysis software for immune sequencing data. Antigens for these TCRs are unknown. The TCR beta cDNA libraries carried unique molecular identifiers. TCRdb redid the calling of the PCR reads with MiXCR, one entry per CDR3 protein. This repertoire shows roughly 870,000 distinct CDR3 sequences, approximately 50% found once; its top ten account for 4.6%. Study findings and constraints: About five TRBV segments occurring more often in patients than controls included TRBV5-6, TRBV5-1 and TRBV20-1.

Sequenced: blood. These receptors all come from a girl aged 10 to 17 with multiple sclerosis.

The CDR3 spells CASSPRKSTQPDTQYF. CDR3 nucleotide sequence: TGTGCCAGCAGCCCCAGGAAGAGCACACAACCAGATACGCAGTATTTT. The chain recombines TRBV5-5 with TRBJ2-3; D is uncertain. The CDR3 length is 16 residues. Per the germline V gene, CDR1 is SGHKS and CDR2 is YYEKEE (reference sequence). Deletions cut 4 bases from V and 4 bases from J, with 19 bases between.

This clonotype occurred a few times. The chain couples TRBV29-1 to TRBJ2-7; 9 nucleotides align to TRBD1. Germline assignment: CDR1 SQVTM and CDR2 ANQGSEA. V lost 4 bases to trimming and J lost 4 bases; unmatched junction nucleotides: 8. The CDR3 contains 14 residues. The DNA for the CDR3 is TGCAGCGTTGTGTGGACAGGGGACCCTTACGAGCAGTACTTC. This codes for CSVVWTGDPYEQYF.

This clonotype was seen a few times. The CDR3 nucleotides are TGTGCCACCAGCGCGCGGATGAATGAGGAGACCCAGTACTTC. Amino acids: CATSARMNEETQYF. The rearrangement joins TRBV15 to TRBJ2-5; D call uncertain. The germline V gene encodes CDR1 LNHNV and CDR2 YYDKDF (reference sequence). This CDR3 is 14 amino acids long. The germline V and J ends were trimmed by 5 bases and 5 bases, with 15 bases remaining between them.

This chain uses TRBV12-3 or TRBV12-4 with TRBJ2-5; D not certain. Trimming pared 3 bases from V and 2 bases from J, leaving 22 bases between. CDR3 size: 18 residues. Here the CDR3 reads CASSFGTDEGSDQETQYF. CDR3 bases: TGTGCCAGCAGTTTCGGAACTGACGAAGGCTCGGATCAAGAGACCCAGTACTTC.

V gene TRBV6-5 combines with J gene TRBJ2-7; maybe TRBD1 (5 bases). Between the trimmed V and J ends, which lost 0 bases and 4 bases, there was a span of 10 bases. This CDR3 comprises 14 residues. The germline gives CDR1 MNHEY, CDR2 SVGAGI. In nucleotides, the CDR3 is TGTGCCAGCAGTTACTCTACAGGAGAGTACGAGCAGTACTTC. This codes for CASSYSTGEYEQYF.

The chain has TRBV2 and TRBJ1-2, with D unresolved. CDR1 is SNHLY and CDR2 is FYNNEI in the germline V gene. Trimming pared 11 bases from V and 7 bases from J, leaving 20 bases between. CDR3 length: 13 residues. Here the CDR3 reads CAGGVGIDVGYTF. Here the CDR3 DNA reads TGTGCCGGTGGCGTGGGGATAGATGTTGGCTACACCTTC.

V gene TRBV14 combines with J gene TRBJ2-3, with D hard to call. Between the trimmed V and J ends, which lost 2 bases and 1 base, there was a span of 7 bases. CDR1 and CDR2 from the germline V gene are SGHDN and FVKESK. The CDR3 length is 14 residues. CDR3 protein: CASSQLSGTDTQYF. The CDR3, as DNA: TGTGCCAGCAGCCAATTGTCGGGCACAGATACGCAGTATTTT.

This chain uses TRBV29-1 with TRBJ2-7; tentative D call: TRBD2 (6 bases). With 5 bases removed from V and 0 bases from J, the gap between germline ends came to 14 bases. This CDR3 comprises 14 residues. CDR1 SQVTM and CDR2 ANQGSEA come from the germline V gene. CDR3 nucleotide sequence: TGCAGCGTTCTAGGCTTGGGGGGCTCCTACGAGCAGTACTTC. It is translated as CSVLGLGGSYEQYF.

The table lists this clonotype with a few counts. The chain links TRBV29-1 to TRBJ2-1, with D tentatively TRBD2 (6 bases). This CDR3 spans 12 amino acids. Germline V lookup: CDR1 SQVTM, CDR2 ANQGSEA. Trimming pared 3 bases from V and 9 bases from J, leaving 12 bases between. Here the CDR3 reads CSVEDNGGEQFF. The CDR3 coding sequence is TGCAGCGTTGAGGATAACGGGGGTGAGCAGTTCTTC.

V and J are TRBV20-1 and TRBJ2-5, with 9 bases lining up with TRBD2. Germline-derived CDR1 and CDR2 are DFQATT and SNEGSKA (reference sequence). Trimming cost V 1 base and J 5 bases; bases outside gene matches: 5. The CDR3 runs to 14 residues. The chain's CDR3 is CSARVSGGVETQYF. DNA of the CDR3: TGCAGTGCTAGAGTTAGCGGGGGCGTTGAGACCCAGTACTTC.

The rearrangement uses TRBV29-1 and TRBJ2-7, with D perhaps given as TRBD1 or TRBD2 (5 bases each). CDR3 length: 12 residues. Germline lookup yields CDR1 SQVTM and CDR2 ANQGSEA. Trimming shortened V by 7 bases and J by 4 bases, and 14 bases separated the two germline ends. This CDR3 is CSAQGSGYEQYF. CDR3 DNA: TGCAGCGCTCAGGGTTCGGGATACGAGCAGTACTTC.

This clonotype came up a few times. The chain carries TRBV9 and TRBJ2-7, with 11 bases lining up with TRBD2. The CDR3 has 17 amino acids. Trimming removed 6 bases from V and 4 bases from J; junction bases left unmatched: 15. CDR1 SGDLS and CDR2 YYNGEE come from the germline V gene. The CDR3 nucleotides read TGTGCCAGCACCATGACTAGCGGGAAGAATTATTTGTACGAGCAGTACTTC. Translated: CASTMTSGKNYLYEQYF.

The CDR3 loop is CAISTIAGTSGGSYNEQFF. As DNA, the CDR3 is TGTGCCATCAGTACTATTGCCGGTACTAGCGGGGGTTCCTACAATGAGCAGTTCTTC. The V call is TRBV10-3, the J call TRBJ2-1; TRBD2 aligns across 11 bases. Germline values: CDR1 ENHRY, CDR2 SYGVKD. Trimming took 5 bases from V and 1 from J; bases not matched to a gene: 13. The CDR3 runs 19 residues.

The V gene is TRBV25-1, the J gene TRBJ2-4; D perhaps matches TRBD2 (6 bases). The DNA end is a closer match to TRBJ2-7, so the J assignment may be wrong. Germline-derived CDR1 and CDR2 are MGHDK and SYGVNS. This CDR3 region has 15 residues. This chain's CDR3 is CASSEWGGRSYEQYF. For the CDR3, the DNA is TGTGCCAGCAGTGAATGGGGAGGCCGTTCCTACGAGCAGTACTTC.

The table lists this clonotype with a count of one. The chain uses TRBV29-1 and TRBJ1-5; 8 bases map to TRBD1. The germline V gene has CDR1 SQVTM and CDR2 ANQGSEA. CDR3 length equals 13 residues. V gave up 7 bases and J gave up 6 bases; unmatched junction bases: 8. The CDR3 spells CSAGQGLSQPQHF. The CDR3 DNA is TGCAGCGCCGGACAGGGTCTGAGTCAGCCCCAGCATTTT. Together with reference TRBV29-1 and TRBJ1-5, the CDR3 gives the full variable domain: SAVISQKPSRDICQRGTSLTIQCQVDSQVTMMFWYRQQPGQSLTLIATANQGSEATYESGFVIDKFPISRPNLTFSTLTVSNMSPEDSSIYLCSAGQGLSQPQHFGDGTRLSIL.

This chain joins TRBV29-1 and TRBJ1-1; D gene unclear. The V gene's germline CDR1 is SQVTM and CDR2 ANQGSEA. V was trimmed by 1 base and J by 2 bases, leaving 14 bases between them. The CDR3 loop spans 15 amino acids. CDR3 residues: CSVEAIRIGNTEAFF. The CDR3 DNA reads TGCAGCGTTGAAGCAATTAGGATCGGAAACACTGAAGCTTTCTTT. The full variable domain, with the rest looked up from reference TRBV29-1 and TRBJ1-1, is SAVISQKPSRDICQRGTSLTIQCQVDSQVTMMFWYRQQPGQSLTLIATANQGSEATYESGFVIDKFPISRPNLTFSTLTVSNMSPEDSSIYLCSVEAIRIGNTEAFFGQGTRLTVV.

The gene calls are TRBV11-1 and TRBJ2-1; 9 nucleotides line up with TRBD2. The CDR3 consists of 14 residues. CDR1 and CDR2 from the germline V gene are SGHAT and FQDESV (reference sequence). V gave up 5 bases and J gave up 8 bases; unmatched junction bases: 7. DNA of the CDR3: TGTGCCAGCAGCCCCGGCGGGGGGGCAGATGAGCAGTTCTTC. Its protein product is CASSPGGGADEQFF.

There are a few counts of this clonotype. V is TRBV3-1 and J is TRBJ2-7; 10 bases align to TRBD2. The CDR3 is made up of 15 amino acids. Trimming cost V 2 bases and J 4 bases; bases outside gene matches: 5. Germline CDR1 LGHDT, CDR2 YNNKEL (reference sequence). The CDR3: CASSQPAGGPYEQYF. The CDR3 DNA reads TGTGCCAGCAGCCAACCAGCGGGGGGGCCTTACGAGCAGTACTTC.

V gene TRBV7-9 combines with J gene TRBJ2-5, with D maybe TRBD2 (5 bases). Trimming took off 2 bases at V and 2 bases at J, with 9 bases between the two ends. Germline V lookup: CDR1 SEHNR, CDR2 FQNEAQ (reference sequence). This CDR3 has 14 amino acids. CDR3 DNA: TGTGCCAGCAGCTTATTTGGAGGACAAGAGACCCAGTACTTC. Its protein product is CASSLFGGQETQYF.

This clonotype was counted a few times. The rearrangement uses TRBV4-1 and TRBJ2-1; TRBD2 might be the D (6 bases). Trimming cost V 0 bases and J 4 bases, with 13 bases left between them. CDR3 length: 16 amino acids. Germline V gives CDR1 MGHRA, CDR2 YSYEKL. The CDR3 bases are TGCGCCAGCAGCCAAGATTGGGGAGGAGGGTACAATGAGCAGTTCTTC. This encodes CASSQDWGGGYNEQFF.

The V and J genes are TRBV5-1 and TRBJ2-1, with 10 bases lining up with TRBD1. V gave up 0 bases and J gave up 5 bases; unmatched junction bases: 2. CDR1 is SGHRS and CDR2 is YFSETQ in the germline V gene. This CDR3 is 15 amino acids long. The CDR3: CASSLGTGGNNEQFF. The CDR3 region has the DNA TGCGCCAGCAGCTTGGGGACAGGGGGTAACAATGAGCAGTTCTTC.

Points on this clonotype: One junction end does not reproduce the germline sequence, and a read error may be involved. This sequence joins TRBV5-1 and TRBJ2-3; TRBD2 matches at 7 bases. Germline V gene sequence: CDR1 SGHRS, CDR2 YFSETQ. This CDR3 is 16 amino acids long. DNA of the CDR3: TGCACCAGCAGCGGCGGGGAGGGGCCCCGGACAGATACGCAGTATTTT. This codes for CTSSGGEGPRTDTQYF.

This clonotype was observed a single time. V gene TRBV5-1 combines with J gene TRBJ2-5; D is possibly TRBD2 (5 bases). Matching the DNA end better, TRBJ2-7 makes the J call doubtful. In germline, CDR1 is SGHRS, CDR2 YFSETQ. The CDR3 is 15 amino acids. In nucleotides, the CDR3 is TGCGCCAGCAGCTTGGTACTTACGGGAACCTACGAGCAGTACTTC. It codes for CASSLVLTGTYEQYF.